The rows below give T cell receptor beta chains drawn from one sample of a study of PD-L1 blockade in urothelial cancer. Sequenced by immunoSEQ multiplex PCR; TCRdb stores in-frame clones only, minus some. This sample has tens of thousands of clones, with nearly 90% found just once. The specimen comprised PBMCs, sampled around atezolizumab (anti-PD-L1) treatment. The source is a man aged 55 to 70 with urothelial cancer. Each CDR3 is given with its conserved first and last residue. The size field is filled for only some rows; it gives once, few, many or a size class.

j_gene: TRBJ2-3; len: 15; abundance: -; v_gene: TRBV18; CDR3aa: CASSPLQGGTDTQYF
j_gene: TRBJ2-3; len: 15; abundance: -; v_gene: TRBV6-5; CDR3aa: CASSYVAGRTDTQYF
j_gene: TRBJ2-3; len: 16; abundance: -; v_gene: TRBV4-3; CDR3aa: CASSQDGAGGTDTQYF
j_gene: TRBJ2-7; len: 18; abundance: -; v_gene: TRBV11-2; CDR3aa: CASSPFLGLAGGPREQYF
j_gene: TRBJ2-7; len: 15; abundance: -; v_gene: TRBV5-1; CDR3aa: CASSRTPGTRSEQYF
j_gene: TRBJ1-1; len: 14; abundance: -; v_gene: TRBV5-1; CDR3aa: CASSLGQGGTEAFF
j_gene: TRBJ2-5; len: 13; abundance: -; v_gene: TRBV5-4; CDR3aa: CASSLRGGETQYF
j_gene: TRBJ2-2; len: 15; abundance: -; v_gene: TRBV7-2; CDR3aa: CASSFRGPDTGELFF
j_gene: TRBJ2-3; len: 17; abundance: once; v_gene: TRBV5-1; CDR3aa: CASSFLLAGGSTDTQYF
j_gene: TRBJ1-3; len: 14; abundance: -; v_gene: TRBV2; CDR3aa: CASGGQLSGNTIYF
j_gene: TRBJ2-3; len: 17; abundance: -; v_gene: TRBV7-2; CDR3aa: CASSLDPSGPPTDTQYF
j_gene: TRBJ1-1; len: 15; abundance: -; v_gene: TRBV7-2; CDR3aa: CASSLGSGMNTEAFF
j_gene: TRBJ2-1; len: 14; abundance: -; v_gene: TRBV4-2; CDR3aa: CASSQDPGFNEQFF
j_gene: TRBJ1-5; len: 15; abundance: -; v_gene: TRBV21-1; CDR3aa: CASSFRQDQDQPQHF
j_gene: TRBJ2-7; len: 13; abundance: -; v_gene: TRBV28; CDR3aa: CASSLAGAYEQYF
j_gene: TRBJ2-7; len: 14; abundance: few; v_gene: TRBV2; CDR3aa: CASTHRGANYEQYF
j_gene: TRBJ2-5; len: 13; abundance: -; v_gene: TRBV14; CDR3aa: CASSQLNHGTQYF
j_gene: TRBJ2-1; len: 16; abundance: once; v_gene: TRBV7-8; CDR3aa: CASSSRPGTRYNEQFF
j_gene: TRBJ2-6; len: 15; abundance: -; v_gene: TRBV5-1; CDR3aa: CASSLGRSGANVLTF
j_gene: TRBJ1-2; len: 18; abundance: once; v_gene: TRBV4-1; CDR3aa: CASSLKTLRETGNYGYTF
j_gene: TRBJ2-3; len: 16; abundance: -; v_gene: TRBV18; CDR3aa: CASSPRTGGFTDTQYF
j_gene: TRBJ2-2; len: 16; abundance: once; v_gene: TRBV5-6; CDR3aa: CASSLGQGGYTGELFF
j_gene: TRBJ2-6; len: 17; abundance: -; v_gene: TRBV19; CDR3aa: CASSTRTGSSGANVLTF
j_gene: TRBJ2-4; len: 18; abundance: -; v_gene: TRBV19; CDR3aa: CASSIGLAGGLAKNIQYF
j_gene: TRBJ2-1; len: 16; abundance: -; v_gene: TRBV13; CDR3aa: CASRKGRTSGSNEQFF
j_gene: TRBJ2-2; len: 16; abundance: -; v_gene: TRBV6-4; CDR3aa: CASSDSVAGESGELFF
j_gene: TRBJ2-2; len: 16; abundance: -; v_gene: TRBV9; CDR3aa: CASSAGQGPNTGELFF
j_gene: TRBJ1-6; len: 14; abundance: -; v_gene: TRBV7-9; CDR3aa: CASSHGQVNSPLHF
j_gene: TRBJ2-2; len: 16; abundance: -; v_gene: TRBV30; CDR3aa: CAWDLSGTSNVGELFF
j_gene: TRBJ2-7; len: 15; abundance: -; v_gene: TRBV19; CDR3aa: CASSPGTSGRDEQYF
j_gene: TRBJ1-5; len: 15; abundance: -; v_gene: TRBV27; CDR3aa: CASRRGRESNQPQHF
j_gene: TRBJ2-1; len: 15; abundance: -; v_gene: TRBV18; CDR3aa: CASSPTGLPTNEQFF
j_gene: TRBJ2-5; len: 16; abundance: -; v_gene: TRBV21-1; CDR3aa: CASSNSPGGHQETQYF
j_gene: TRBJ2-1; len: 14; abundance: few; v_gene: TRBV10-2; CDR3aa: CASNSGNSYNEQFF
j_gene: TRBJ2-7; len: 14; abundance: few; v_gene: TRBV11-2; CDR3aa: CASSRTGGTYEQYF
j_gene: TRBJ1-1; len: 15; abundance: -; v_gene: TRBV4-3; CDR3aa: CASSQDPPGLTEAFF
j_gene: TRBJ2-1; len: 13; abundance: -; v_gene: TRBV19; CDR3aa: CASSPPSVNEQFF
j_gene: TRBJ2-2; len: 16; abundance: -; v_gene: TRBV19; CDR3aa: CASRPLGGLDTGELFF
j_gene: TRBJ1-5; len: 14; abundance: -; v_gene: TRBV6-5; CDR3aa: CASSFLTGQGPQHF
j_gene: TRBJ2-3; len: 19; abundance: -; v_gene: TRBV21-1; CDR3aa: CASSKIRIRAGGVRDTQYF
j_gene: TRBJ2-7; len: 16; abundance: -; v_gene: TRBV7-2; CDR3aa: CASSLQGQREKNEQYF
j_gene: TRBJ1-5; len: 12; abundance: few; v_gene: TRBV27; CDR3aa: CASRQGAQPQHF
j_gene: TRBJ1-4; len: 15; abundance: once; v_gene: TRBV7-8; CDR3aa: CASSQDGQGNEKLFF
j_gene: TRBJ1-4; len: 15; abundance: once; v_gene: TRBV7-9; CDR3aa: CASSLGGSTNEKLFF
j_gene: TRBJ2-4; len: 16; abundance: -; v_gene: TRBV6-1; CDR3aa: CASSEYGVGRGSIQYF
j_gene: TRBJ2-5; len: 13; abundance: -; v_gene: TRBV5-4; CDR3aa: CAQGARHQETQYF
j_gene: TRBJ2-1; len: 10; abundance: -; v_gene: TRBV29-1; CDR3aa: CSVGVGEQFF
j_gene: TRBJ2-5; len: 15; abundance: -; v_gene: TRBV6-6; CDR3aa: CASSWTSGNQETQYF
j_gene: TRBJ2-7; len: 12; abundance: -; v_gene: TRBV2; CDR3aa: CASSDSKPGKYF
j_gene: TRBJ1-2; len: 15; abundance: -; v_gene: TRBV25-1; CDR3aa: CASSGNQGAGYGYTF
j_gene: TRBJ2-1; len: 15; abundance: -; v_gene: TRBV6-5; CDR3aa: CASSGGGRVENEQFF
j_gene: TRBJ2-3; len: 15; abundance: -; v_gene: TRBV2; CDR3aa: CASSEQGSGTDTQYF
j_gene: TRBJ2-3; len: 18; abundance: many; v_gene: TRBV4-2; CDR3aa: CASSPASAGDNGADTQYF
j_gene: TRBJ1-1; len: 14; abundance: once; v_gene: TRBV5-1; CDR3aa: CASGTGTVNTEAFF